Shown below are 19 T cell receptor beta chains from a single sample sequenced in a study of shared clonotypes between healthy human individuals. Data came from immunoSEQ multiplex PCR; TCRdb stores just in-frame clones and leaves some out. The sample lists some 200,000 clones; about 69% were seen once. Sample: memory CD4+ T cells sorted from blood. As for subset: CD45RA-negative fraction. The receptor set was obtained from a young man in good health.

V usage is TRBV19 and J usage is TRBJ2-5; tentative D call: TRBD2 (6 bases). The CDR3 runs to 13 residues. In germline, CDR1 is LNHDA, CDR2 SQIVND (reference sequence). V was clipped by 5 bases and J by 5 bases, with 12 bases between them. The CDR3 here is CASSPTSKETQYF. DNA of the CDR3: TGTGCCAGTAGTCCGACTAGTAAGGAGACCCAGTACTTC.

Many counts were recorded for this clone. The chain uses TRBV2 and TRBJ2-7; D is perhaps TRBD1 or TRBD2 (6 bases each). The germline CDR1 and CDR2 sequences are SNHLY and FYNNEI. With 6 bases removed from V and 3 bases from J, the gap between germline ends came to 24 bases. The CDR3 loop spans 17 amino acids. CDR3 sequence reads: CASSLLHRGPEGYEQYF. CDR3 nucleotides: TGTGCCAGCAGCCTTCTTCATCGGGGGCCGGAGGGCTACGAGCAGTACTTC.

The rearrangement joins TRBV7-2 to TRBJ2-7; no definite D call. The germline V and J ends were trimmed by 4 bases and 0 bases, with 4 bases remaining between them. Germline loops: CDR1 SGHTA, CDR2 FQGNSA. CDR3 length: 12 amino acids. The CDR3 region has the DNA TGTGCCAGCAGCTCCAGCTCCTACGAGCAGTACTTC. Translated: CASSSSSYEQYF.

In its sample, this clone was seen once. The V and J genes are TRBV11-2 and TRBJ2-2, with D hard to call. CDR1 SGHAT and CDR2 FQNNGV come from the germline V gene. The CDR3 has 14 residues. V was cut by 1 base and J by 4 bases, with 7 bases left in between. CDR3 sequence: CASSLGFGTGELFF. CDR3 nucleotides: TGTGCCAGCAGCTTAGGTTTCGGCACCGGGGAGCTGTTTTTT.

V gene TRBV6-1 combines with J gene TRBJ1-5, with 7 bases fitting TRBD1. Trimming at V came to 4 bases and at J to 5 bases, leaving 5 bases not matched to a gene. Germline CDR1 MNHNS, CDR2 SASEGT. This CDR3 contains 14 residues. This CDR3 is CASSGDRAYQPQHF. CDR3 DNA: TGTGCCAGCAGTGGGGACAGAGCCTATCAGCCCCAGCATTTT.

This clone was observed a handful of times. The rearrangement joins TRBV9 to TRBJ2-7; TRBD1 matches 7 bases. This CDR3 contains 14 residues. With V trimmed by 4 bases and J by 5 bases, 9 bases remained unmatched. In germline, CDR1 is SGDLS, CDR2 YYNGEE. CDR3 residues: CASSPSTGFHEQYF. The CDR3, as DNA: TGTGCCAGCAGCCCATCGACAGGGTTCCACGAGCAGTACTTC.

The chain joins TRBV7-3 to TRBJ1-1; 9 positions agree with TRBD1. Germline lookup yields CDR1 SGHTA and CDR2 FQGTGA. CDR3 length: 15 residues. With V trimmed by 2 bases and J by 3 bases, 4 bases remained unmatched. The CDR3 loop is CASSLYRTGDTEAFF. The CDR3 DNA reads TGTGCCAGCAGCTTATACAGGACAGGGGACACTGAAGCTTTCTTT.

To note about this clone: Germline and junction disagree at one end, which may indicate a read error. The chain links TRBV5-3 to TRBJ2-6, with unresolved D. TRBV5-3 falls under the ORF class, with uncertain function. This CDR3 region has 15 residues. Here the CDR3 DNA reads TGTGCCAGCAGCTTAGGAAGCTCTGGGGCCAACGTCCTGACTTTC. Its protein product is CASSLGSSGANVLTF.

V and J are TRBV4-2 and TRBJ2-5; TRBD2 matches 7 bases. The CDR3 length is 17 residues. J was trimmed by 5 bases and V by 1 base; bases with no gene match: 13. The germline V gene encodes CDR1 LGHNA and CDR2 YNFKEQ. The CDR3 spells CASSQGSAGRLGETQYF. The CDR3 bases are TGTGCCAGCAGCCAAGGGTCAGCGGGGAGATTGGGGGAGACCCAGTACTTC.

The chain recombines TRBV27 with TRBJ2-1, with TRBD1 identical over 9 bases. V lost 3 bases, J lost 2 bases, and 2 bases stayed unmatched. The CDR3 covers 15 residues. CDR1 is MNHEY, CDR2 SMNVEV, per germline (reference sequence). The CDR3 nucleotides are TGTGCCAGCAGTTTTAGGACAGGGGCCTACAATGAGCAGTTCTTC. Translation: CASSFRTGAYNEQFF.

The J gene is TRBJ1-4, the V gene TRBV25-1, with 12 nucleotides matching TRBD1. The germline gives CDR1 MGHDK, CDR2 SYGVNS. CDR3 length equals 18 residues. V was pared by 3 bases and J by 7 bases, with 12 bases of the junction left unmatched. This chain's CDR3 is CASSDAGTGGLRGEKLFF. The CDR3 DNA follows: TGTGCCAGCAGTGACGCCGGGACAGGGGGCTTGAGAGGTGAAAAACTGTTTTTT.

CDR3: CASSVGVNYGYTF. In DNA, the CDR3 is TGTGCCAGCAGTGTAGGGGTTAACTATGGCTACACCTTC. V usage is TRBV2 and J usage is TRBJ1-2, with D possibly being TRBD1 (5 bases). V lost 4 bases and J 1 base, leaving 7 bases between the germline ends. CDR1 SNHLY and CDR2 FYNNEI come from the germline V gene. The CDR3 runs to 13 residues.

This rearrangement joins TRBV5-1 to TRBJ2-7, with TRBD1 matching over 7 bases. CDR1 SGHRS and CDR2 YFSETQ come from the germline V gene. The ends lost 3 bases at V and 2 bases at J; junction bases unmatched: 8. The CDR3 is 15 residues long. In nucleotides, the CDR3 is TGCGCCAGCAGCTGGACCGGGACAGATACCTACGAGCAGTACTTC. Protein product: CASSWTGTDTYEQYF.

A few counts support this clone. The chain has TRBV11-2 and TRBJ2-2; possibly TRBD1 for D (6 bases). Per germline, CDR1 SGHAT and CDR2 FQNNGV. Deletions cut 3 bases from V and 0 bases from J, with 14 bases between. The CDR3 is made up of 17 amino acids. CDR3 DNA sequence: TGTGCCAGCAGCTTCGCGCCGACAGGCGCGAACACCGGGGAGCTGTTTTTT. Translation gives CASSFAPTGANTGELFF.

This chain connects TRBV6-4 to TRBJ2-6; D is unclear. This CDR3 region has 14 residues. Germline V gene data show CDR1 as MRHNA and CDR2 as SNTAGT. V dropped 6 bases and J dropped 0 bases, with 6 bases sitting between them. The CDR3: CASRTDSGANVLTF. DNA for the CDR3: TGTGCCAGCAGAACAGACTCTGGGGCCAACGTCCTGACTTTC.

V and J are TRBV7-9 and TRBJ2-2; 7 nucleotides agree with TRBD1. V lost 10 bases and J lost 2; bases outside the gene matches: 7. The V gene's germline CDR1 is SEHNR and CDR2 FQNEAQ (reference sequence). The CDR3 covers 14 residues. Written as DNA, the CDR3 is TGTGCCATCAAACGGACAGGCAACACCGGGGAGCTGTTTTTT. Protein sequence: CAIKRTGNTGELFF.

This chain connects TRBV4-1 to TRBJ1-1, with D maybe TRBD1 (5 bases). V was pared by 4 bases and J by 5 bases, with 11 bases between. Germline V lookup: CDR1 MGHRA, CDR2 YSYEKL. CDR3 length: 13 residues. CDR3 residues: CASSLRGSTEAFF. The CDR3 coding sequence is TGCGCCAGCAGCCTTAGGGGCTCTACTGAAGCTTTCTTT.

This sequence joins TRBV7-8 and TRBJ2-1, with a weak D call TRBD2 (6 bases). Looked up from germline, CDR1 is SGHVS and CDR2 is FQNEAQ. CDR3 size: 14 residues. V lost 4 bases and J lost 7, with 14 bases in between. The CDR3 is CASSSRGLPNEQFF. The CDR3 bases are TGTGCCAGCAGCTCGAGGGGACTTCCTAATGAGCAGTTCTTC. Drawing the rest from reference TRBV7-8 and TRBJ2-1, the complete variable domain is GAGVSQSPRYKVAKRGQDVALRCDPISGHVSLFWYQQALGQGPEFLTYFQNEAQLDKSGLPSDRFFAERPEGSVSTLKIQRTQQEDSAVYLCASSSRGLPNEQFFGPGTRLTVL.

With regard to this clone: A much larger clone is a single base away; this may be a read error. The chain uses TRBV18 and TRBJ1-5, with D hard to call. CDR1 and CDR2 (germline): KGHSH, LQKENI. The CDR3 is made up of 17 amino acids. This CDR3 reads CASSPLATGVSNQSQHF. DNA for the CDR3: TGTGCCAGCTCACCACTGGCGACTGGGGTGAGCAATCAGTCCCAGCATTTT.